This TCR beta chain appears in the sequencing data of a study of neoadjuvant anti-PD-1 for oral cavity cancer. PBMC libraries mostly used roughly 480 ng of input genomic DNA, with six replicates per sample. The data were produced by immunoSEQ multiplex PCR, yet TCRdb's version contains in-frame clones alone and is incomplete. The table shows tens of thousands of clones, with roughly 80% occurring only once. Whole-study findings and limits: Higher pretreatment blood Treg/Th17 ratios correlated with higher pretreatment blood and lower post-treatment tumor TCRbeta clonality.

Per germline, CDR1 MNHEY and CDR2 SMNVEV (reference sequence). The V gene end was trimmed by 2 bases and the J gene end by 0 bases; junction bases not matched to a gene: 0. This CDR3 has 14 residues. These newly diagnosed stage II-IVA oral cavity squamous cell carcinoma patients had no prior systemic or radiation treatment. As concerns this clone: No antigen is known for it.

The V and J genes are TRBV27 and TRBJ1-1; 7 nucleotides line up with TRBD1. Sequencing used PBMCs, obtained before nivolumab (anti-PD-1) treatment. This receptor was identified in a person aged 40 to 85 with oral cavity squamous cell carcinoma. This CDR3 reads CASSLDRVNTEAFF. In DNA, the CDR3 is TGTGCCAGCAGTTTAGACAGGGTGAACACTGAAGCTTTCTTT.